The 16 T cell receptor beta chains reported below all come from one sample, sequenced in a study of siplizumab effects on memory and regulatory T cells. Only in-frame clones appear in the TCRdb table, and some are missing; sequencing was by immunoSEQ multiplex PCR. The table records roughly 60,000 clones, roughly 93% of them present only once. Material for sequencing was CD8+ T cells sorted from blood. These receptors came from a human donor in good health.

The V gene is TRBV7-3, the J gene TRBJ2-7, with 7 bases fitting TRBD2. Germline CDR1 is SGHTA and CDR2 is FQGTGA. The length of the CDR3 is 13 residues. The junction had 7 bases not matched to a gene; V was cut back by 5 bases and J by 6 bases. In DNA, the CDR3 is TGTGCCAGCAGCCCCTCCACGGGGGGCGAGCAGTACTTC. This codes for CASSPSTGGEQYF. Combining the CDR3 with reference TRBV7-3 and TRBJ2-7 gives the whole variable domain GAGVSQTPSNKVTEKGKYVELRCDPISGHTALYWYRQSLGQGPEFLIYFQGTGAADDSGLPNDRFFAVRPEGSVSTLKIQRTERGDSAVYLCASSPSTGGEQYFGPGTRLTVT.

V is TRBV27 and J is TRBJ1-1; no clear D gene. V was trimmed by 6 bases and J by 3 bases, leaving 8 bases between them. The CDR3 contains 12 residues. Germline V lookup: CDR1 MNHEY, CDR2 SMNVEV (reference sequence). CDR3 amino acids: CASRTRDTEAFF. The CDR3 coding sequence is TGTGCCAGCAGGACAAGAGACACTGAAGCTTTCTTT.

V gene TRBV6-4 combines with J gene TRBJ1-5, with D possibly TRBD1 on 6 matching bases. This CDR3 comprises 14 residues. Germline assignment: CDR1 MRHNA and CDR2 SNTAGT. V lost 5 bases and J lost 7, with 15 bases in between. The CDR3: CASSLTGHTQPQHF. As DNA, the CDR3 is TGTGCCAGCAGTTTAACAGGGCACACACAGCCCCAGCATTTT.

The genes are TRBV7-1 and TRBJ1-2, with D possibly TRBD1 on 6 matching bases. TRBV7-1 belongs to the ORF category, with a function that is uncertain. The V end was cut by 4 bases, the J end by 0 bases, with 12 bases between. The CDR3 sequence is 15 residues long. CDR3 in amino acids: CASSLYGGPNYGYTF. The CDR3 DNA is TGTGCCAGCAGCTTATACGGGGGCCCTAACTATGGCTACACCTTC.

This chain's CDR3 is CASSSRDMHEQYF. In DNA, the CDR3 is TGTGCCAGCAGTTCCCGGGACATGCACGAGCAGTACTTC. The chain has TRBV27 and TRBJ2-7, with D possibly TRBD1 on 6 matching bases. The V gene lost 4 bases and the J gene lost 5 bases, with 12 bases spanning the gap. Germline CDR1 MNHEY, CDR2 SMNVEV (reference sequence). CDR3 length: 13 residues.

This sequence joins TRBV30 and TRBJ2-3, with D perhaps matching TRBD2 (6 bases). The CDR3 extends over 11 amino acids. Looked up from germline, CDR1 is GTSNPN and CDR2 is SVGIG (reference sequence). The V gene lost 7 bases and the J gene lost 5 bases, with 10 bases spanning the gap. This CDR3 reads CALKEGDTQYF. The CDR3 nucleotides are TGTGCCTTAAAGGAGGGAGATACGCAGTATTTT.

As regards this clone: Compared with germline, one end of the junction differs, possibly owing to a read error. The V gene is TRBV7-7, the J gene TRBJ2-1; possible D gene TRBD2, 5 bases. This CDR3 spans 13 amino acids. Germline loops: CDR1 SSHAT, CDR2 FNYEAQ (reference sequence). The CDR3 region has the DNA TGTGCTAGCAGCCTAGGACTTGACAATGAGCAGTTCTTC. Translating it yields CASSLGLDNEQFF.

The CDR3 is CASSQGVATRWEQYF. The DNA for the CDR3 is TGTGCCAGTAGTCAAGGGGTGGCTACCCGGTGGGAGCAGTACTTC. The chain links TRBV19 to TRBJ2-7; D perhaps matches TRBD1 (5 bases). The CDR3 consists of 15 residues. CDR1 and CDR2 (germline): LNHDA, SQIVND (reference sequence). V gave up 5 bases and J gave up 7 bases, with 21 bases separating them.

This chain uses TRBV9 with TRBJ2-7; tentatively, D is TRBD2 (6 bases). This CDR3 has 13 amino acids. From germline, CDR1 is SGDLS and CDR2 YYNGEE. V lost 3 bases, J lost 4 bases, and 11 bases lay in between. As DNA, the CDR3 is TGTGCCAGCAGCGCGGACGGAGGGTACGAGCAGTACTTC. Amino acid sequence: CASSADGGYEQYF. Drawing the rest from reference TRBV9 and TRBJ2-7, the complete variable domain is DSGVTQTPKHLITATGQRVTLRCSPRSGDLSVYWYQQSLDQGLQFLIQYYNGEERAKGNILERFSAQQFPDLHSELNLSSLELGDSALYFCASSADGGYEQYFGPGTRLTVT.

This clone was seen just once. The genes are TRBV7-9 and TRBJ2-2, with D hard to call. From germline, CDR1 is SEHNR and CDR2 FQNEAQ (reference sequence). V lost 1 base, J lost 6 bases, and 12 bases lay in between. The CDR3 loop spans 15 amino acids. The CDR3 region is CASSLVGRFAGELFF. DNA of the CDR3: TGTGCCAGCAGCTTAGTAGGACGTTTCGCCGGGGAGCTGTTTTTT.

The chain combines TRBV19 with TRBJ1-1; D may be TRBD1 (5 bases). In germline, CDR1 is LNHDA, CDR2 SQIVND (reference sequence). The CDR3 consists of 15 residues. V shed 1 base and J shed 0 bases, with 9 bases lying between them. This CDR3 reads CASSIGTTMNTEAFF. The CDR3 region has the DNA TGTGCCAGTAGTATAGGGACAACCATGAACACTGAAGCTTTCTTT.

The rearrangement joins TRBV6-1 to TRBJ2-3; no clear D gene. Between the trimmed V and J ends, which lost 3 bases and 10 bases, there was a span of 8 bases. Germline V gene sequence: CDR1 MNHNS, CDR2 SASEGT. The length of the CDR3 is 11 residues. The CDR3 DNA follows: TGTGCCAGCAGTGAGCAAGGGTCGCAGTATTTT. This sequence encodes CASSEQGSQYF.

The chain has TRBV7-3 and TRBJ2-3; unclear D gene. V was clipped by 3 bases and J by 4 bases, with 14 bases between them. CDR3 size: 15 residues. Germline values: CDR1 SGHTA, CDR2 FQGTGA. The CDR3: CASSLSSIEADTQYF. CDR3 nucleotides: TGTGCCAGCAGCTTGAGCTCAATAGAGGCAGATACGCAGTATTTT.

The rearrangement uses TRBV27 and TRBJ2-1, with 8 positions matching TRBD1. Germline CDR1 and CDR2: MNHEY and SMNVEV (reference sequence). CDR3 length: 13 residues. V lost 7 bases to trimming and J lost 6 bases; unmatched junction nucleotides: 5. CDR3 sequence reads: CASMDREVNEQFF. CDR3 in DNA: TGTGCCAGCATGGACAGGGAGGTCAATGAGCAGTTCTTC.

The V gene is TRBV9, the J gene TRBJ2-1; 12 bases are shared with TRBD2. CDR3 length: 16 amino acids. The germline CDR1 and CDR2 sequences are SGDLS and YYNGEE. Losses at the gene ends were 0 bases for V and 8 bases for J; bases not matched to a gene: 6. CDR3 bases: TGTGCCAGCAGCGTAGGAAAGACTAGCGGGAGCTATGAGCAGTTCTTC. Translating it yields CASSVGKTSGSYEQFF.

This chain links TRBV4-1 with TRBJ1-1, with D unresolved. The CDR3 covers 15 residues. Germline lookup yields CDR1 MGHRA and CDR2 YSYEKL. The V end lost 2 bases, the J end lost 3 bases, and 13 bases lay between the germline ends. The CDR3 sequence: CASSQKGQADTEAFF. The DNA for the CDR3 is TGCGCCAGCAGCCAAAAAGGGCAGGCTGACACTGAAGCTTTCTTT.